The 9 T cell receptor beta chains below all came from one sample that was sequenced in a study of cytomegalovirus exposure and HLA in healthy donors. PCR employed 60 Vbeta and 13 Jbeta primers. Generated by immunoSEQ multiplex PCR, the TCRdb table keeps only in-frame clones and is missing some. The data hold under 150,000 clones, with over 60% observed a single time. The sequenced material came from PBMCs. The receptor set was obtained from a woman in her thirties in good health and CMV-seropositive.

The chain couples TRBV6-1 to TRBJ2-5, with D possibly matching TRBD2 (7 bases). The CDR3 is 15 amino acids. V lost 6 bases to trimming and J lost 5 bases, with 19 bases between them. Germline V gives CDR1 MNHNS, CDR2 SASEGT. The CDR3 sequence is CASRKMGGPSETQYF. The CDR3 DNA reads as TGTGCCAGCAGGAAGATGGGGGGGCCTTCGGAGACCCAGTACTTC.

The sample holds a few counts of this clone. The chain's CDR3 is CASSITSRTGGFNQPQHF. Written as DNA, the CDR3 is TGTGCCAGTAGTATAACCTCACGGACAGGGGGTTTCAATCAGCCCCAGCATTTT. The genes are TRBV19 and TRBJ1-5; 10 nucleotides align to TRBD1. Unmatched junction bases numbered 10, after V lost 2 bases and J lost 3 bases. Germline CDR1 reads LNHDA; CDR2 reads SQIVND (reference sequence). The CDR3 has 18 amino acids.

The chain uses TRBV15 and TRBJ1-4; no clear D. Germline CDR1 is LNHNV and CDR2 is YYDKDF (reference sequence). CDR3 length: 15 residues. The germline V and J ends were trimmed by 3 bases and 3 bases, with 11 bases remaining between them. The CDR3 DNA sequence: TGTGCCACCAGCAGGGAGAAAGCCCCTAATGAAAAACTGTTTTTT. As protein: CATSREKAPNEKLFF.

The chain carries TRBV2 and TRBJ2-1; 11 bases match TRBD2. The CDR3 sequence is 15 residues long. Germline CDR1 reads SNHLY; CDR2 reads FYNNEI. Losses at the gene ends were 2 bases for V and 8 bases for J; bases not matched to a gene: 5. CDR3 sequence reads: CASSEKGLAVDEQFF. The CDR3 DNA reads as TGTGCCAGCAGTGAAAAGGGACTAGCGGTGGATGAGCAGTTCTTC.

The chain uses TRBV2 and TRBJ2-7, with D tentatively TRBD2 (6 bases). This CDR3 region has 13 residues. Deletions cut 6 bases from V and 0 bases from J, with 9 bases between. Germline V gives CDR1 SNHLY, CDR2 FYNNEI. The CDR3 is CASRGGNSYEQYF. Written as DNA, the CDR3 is TGTGCCAGCAGGGGGGGAAACTCCTACGAGCAGTACTTC.

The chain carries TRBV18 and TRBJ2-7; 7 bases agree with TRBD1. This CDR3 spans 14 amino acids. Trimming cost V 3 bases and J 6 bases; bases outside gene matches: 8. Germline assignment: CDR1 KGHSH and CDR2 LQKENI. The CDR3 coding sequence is TGTGCCAGCTCACCTACAGGGGCAGGGACCGAGCAGTACTTC. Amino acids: CASSPTGAGTEQYF.

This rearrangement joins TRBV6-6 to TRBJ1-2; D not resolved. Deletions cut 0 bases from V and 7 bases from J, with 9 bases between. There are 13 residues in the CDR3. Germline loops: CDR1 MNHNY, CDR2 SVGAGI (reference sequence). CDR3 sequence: CASSYSMGSGYTF. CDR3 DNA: TGTGCCAGCAGTTACTCGATGGGCTCTGGCTACACCTTC.

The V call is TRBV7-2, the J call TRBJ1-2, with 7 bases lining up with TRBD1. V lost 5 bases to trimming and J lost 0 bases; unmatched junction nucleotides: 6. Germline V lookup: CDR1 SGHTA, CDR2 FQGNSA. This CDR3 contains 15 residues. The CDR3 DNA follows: TGTGCCAGCAGCAACACCAGGGGGGCTAACTATGGCTACACCTTC. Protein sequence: CASSNTRGANYGYTF.

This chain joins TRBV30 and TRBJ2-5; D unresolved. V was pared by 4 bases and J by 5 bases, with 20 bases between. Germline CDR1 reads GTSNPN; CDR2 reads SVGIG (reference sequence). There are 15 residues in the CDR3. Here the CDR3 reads CAWTPRLIVQETQYF. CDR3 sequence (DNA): TGTGCCTGGACCCCCCGACTCATCGTCCAGGAGACCCAGTACTTC.